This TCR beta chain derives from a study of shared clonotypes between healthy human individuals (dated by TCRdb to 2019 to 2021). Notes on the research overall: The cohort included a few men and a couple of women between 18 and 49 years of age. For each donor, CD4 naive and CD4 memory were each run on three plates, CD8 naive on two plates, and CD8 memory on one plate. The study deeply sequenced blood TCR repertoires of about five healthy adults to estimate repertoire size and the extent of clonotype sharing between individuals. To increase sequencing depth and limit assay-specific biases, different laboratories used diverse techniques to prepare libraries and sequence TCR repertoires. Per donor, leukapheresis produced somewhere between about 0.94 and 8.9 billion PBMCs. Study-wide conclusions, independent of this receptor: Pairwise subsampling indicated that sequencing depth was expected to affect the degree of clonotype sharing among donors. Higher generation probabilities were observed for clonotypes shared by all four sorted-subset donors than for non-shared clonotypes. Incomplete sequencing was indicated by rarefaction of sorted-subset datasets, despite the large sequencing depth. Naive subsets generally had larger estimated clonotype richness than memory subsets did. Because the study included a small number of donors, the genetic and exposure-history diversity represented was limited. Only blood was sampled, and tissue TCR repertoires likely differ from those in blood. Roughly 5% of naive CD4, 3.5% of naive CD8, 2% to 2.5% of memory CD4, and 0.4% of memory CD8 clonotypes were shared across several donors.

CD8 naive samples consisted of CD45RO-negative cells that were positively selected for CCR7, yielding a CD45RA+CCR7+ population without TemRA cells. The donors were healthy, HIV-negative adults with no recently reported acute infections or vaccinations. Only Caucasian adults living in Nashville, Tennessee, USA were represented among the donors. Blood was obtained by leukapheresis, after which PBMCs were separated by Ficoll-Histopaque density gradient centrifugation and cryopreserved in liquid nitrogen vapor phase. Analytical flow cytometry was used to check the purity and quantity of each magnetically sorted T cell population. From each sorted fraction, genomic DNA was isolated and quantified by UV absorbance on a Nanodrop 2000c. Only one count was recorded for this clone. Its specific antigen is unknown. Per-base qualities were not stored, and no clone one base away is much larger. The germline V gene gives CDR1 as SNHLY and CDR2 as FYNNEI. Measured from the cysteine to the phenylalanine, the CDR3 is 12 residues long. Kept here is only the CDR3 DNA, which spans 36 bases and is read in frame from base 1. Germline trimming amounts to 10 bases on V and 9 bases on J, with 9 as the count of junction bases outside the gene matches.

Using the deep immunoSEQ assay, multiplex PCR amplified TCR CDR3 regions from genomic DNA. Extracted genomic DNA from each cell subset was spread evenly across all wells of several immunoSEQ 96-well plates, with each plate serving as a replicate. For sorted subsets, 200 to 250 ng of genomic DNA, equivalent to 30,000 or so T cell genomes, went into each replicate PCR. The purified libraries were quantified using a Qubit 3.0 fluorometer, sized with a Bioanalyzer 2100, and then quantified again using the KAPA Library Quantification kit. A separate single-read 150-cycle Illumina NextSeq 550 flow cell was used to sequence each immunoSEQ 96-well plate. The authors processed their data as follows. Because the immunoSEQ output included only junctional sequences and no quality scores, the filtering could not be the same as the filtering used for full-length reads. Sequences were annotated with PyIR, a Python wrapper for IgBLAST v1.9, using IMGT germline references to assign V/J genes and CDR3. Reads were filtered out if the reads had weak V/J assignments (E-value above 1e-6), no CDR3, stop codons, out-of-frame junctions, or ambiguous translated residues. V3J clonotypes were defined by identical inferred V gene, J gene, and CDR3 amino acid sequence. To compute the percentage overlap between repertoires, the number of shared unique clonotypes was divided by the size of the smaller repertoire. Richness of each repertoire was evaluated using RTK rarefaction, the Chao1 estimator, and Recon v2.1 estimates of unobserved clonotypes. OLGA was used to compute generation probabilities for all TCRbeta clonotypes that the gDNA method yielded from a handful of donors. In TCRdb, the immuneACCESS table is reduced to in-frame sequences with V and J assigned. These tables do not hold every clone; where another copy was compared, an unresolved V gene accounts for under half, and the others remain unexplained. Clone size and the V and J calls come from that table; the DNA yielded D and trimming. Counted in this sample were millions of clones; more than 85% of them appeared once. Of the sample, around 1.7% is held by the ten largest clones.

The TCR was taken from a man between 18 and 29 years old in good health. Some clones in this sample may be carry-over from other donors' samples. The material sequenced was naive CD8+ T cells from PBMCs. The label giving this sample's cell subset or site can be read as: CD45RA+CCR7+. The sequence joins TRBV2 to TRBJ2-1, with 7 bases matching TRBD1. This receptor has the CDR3 CATPRQGPEQFF. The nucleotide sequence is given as TGTGCCACCCCAAGACAGGGCCCTGAGCAGTTCTTC.